This is a list of T cell receptor beta chains from one sample in a study of blood T cells in healthy people across ages. Each CDR3 protein gets one entry after TCRdb re-called the 5' RACE reads with MiXCR. This sample has over a million distinct CDR3 sequences, with 25% found just once. These same data were also listed under a study on T cells of mothers and their children.

The specimen was blood. The receptors here all came from a girl aged 2 to 9 in good health. CDR3s leave out the opening cysteine and the closing phenylalanine or tryptophan. Fields, in order: V gene, CDR3 protein.

>TRBV7-9
ASSSLGIEKLF
>TRBV29-1
SAPTGVYNEQF
>TRBV29-1
SVEEGTEYGYT
>TRBV20-1
SAIQGVDYGYT
>TRBV6-5
ASSYSDRMNTEAF
>TRBV7-9
AQGSDEQF
>TRBV27
ASSLSGPGGGTSNQPQH
>TRBV11-2
ASSDSGADNEQF
>TRBV20-1
SARDFASGYEQF
>TRBV5-1
ASSSPGTSGPNEQF
>TRBV4-1
ASSQARDASGAEAF
>TRBV5-4
ASSWEPGLAGAYEQY
>TRBV7-9
ASNLEEYNEQF
>TRBV11-2
ASSFEYSRDTQY
>TRBV7-2
ASSSGGPPEQY
>TRBV11-2
ASSLVGGVDTQY
>TRBV7-6
ASSLSDRETQY
>TRBV10-3
AIRWTSGTSTDTQY
>TRBV7-2
ASSSKGQGGETQY
>TRBV20-1
SARYTVSLTDTQY
>TRBV3-1
TSTPSLAGGYEQY
>TRBV14
ASSPSGSRVQY
>TRBV24-1
ATRQGGEDTQY
>TRBV7-2
ASSFAHYYEQY
>TRBV7-9
ASSPGTSGRHEQF
>TRBV7-2
ASSLFVERSYNEQF
>TRBV7-9
ASSVIQVINTEAF
>TRBV25-1
ASSELFGDPRGETQY
>TRBV5-1
ASSFFGESTDTQY
>TRBV28
ASSTEWVNYGYT
>TRBV4-2
ASSWTGEAYEQY
>TRBV15
ATSRDLAGSGIDTQY
>TRBV5-1
ASSSDRDESPLH